Presented here are 28 T cell receptor beta chains from one specimen sequenced in a study of PD-1 blockade in classical Hodgkin lymphoma. Brentuximab vedotin exposure varied, and every patient relapsed after autologous stem cell transplantation. This table comes from immunoSEQ multiplex PCR, and its TCRdb copy is limited to in-frame clones, with some not included. The sample yields 100,000 or so clones, roughly 91% seen once. The specimen was peripheral blood mononuclear cells (PBMCs), collected before the second cycle of nivolumab. The origin of the receptors is a human donor with classical Hodgkin lymphoma.

The CDR3 DNA is TGTGCAACCCTTGCGGATACGCAGTATTTT. It is translated as CATLADTQYF. The gene calls are TRBV30 and TRBJ2-3; D is unresolved. This CDR3 region has 10 residues. Germline CDR1 reads GTSNPN; CDR2 reads SVGIG (reference sequence).

J is TRBJ1-4 and V is TRBV19, with TRBD1 identical over 7 bases. There are 14 residues in the CDR3. V dropped 3 bases and J dropped 5; count of bases not matched to a gene: 3. Germline lookup yields CDR1 LNHDA and CDR2 SQIVND (reference sequence). The CDR3, as DNA: TGTGCCAGTAGTATTGGGACAGTGAATGAAAAACTGTTTTTT. Translating gives CASSIGTVNEKLFF. Together with reference TRBV19 and TRBJ1-4, the CDR3 gives the full variable domain: DGGITQSPKYLFRKEGQNVTLSCEQNLNHDAMYWYRQDPGQGLRLIYYSQIVNDFQKGDIAEGYSVSREKKESFPLTVTSAQKNPTAFYLCASSIGTVNEKLFFGSGTQLSVL.

The CDR3 loop reads CASSETQGTGELFF. The DNA of the CDR3 is TGTGCCAGCAGTGAAACCCAGGGCACCGGGGAGCTGTTTTTT. The V call is TRBV2, the J call TRBJ2-2, with a weak D call TRBD1 (5 bases). The CDR3 covers 14 residues. The germline gives CDR1 SNHLY, CDR2 FYNNEI. V lost 2 bases and J 4 bases, leaving 8 bases between the germline ends.

V gene TRBV4-2 combines with J gene TRBJ1-2; 12 bases match TRBD1. V gave up 4 bases and J gave up 6 bases; unmatched junction bases: 9. The CDR3 runs 16 residues. Germline V CDR1 and CDR2: LGHNA, YNFKEQ. The CDR3 nucleotides are TGTGCCAGCAGCCCGGCGGGACAGGGGGCGCAGAATGGCTACACCTTC. Its translation: CASSPAGQGAQNGYTF.

The chain carries TRBV6-4 and TRBJ2-2; D unresolved. Germline lookup yields CDR1 MRHNA and CDR2 SNTAGT. The length of the CDR3 is 14 residues. V was cut by 2 bases and J by 0 bases, with 4 bases left in between. CDR3 sequence: CASSDSTNTGELFF. The CDR3 DNA sequence: TGTGCCAGCAGTGACAGCACGAACACCGGGGAGCTGTTTTTT.

The rearrangement links TRBV7-2 to TRBJ1-1; no clear D gene. The V gene lost 1 base and the J gene lost 3 bases, with 9 bases spanning the gap. Germline CDR1 SGHTA, CDR2 FQGNSA. This CDR3 has 14 amino acids. The CDR3 bases are TGTGCCAGCAGCTTAGGCCAGGCGGACACTGAAGCTTTCTTT. This gives the protein CASSLGQADTEAFF.

V and J are TRBV7-9 and TRBJ2-7, with 10 bases fitting TRBD1. CDR3 length equals 14 residues. Unmatched junction bases numbered 2, after V lost 4 bases and J lost 2 bases. Germline V lookup: CDR1 SEHNR, CDR2 FQNEAQ (reference sequence). The CDR3 protein is CASSSDRGPYEQYF. In DNA form, the CDR3 reads TGTGCCAGCAGCTCAGACAGGGGGCCCTACGAGCAGTACTTC.

The genes are TRBV9 and TRBJ1-2; 8 nucleotides agree with TRBD1. With 0 bases clipped from V and 4 bases from J, the junction kept 5 bases outside the gene matches. Germline CDR1 and CDR2: SGDLS and YYNGEE. The CDR3 is 15 amino acids. Written as DNA, the CDR3 is TGTGCCAGCAGCGTAGGGACAGGGCGTTCCTATGGCTACACCTTC. Amino acids: CASSVGTGRSYGYTF. The whole variable domain, filled in from reference TRBV9 and TRBJ1-2, reads DSGVTQTPKHLITATGQRVTLRCSPRSGDLSVYWYQQSLDQGLQFLIQYYNGEERAKGNILERFSAQQFPDLHSELNLSSLELGDSALYFCASSVGTGRSYGYTFGSGTRLTVV.

The rearrangement links TRBV19 to TRBJ1-4, with D possibly being TRBD1 (6 bases). This CDR3 is 15 amino acids long. V was trimmed by 5 bases and J by 1 base, leaving 11 bases between them. CDR1 and CDR2 (germline): LNHDA, SQIVND (reference sequence). CDR3 sequence (DNA): TGTGCCAGTAGTCTGGAGACAGGAACTAATGAAAAACTGTTTTTT. The encoded protein is CASSLETGTNEKLFF.

The chain carries TRBV6-6 and TRBJ1-3, with no clear D. The CDR3 extends over 16 amino acids. The germline V gene encodes CDR1 MNHNY and CDR2 SVGAGI (reference sequence). V lost 0 bases to trimming and J lost 0 bases, with 9 bases between them. CDR3 in DNA: TGTGCCAGCAGTTACTCATGGAGAATCTCTGGAAACACCATATATTTT. Amino acids: CASSYSWRISGNTIYF.

DNA for the CDR3: TGTGCCAGCAGCTTAGGCGGCCCGAGACGAGAGACCCAGTACTTC. Protein sequence: CASSLGGPRRETQYF. This chain connects TRBV7-2 to TRBJ2-5; no clear D gene. This CDR3 is 15 amino acids long. Trimming left V 1 base short and J 4 bases short, with 13 bases between. Germline V CDR1 and CDR2: SGHTA, FQGNSA. Full variable domain (missing parts from reference TRBV7-2 and TRBJ2-5): GAGVSQSPSNKVTEKGKDVELRCDPISGHTALYWYRQSLGQGLEFLIYFQGNSAPDKSGLPSDRFSAERTGGSVSTLTIQRTQQEDSAVYLCASSLGGPRRETQYFGPGTRLLVL.

J is TRBJ2-7 and V is TRBV7-9, with 7 bases lining up with TRBD1. This CDR3 has 14 amino acids. V was pared by 6 bases and J by 3 bases, with 8 bases of the junction left unmatched. CDR1 and CDR2 (germline): SEHNR, FQNEAQ (reference sequence). The CDR3 loop is CASRYRTGYYEQYF. In DNA form, the CDR3 reads TGTGCCAGCAGATATCGGACAGGATACTACGAGCAGTACTTC.

This rearrangement joins TRBV19 to TRBJ1-1; TRBD1 is a possible D gene (6 bases). The CDR3 sequence is 15 residues long. Deletions cut 8 bases from V and 1 base from J, with 17 bases between. The germline V gene encodes CDR1 LNHDA and CDR2 SQIVND (reference sequence). In DNA form, the CDR3 reads TGTGCCAGTCGATACCGGACAGCCGCGAACACTGAAGCTTTCTTT. Its translation is CASRYRTAANTEAFF.

CDR3 DNA sequence: TGTGCCACCAGCGGAAGGGAGGCGAGCGAAGCTTTCTTT. Protein: CATSGREASEAFF. The rearrangement uses TRBV15 and TRBJ1-1; D is undetermined. The CDR3 totals 13 residues. Germline-derived CDR1 and CDR2 are LNHNV and YYDKDF (reference sequence). The V end was cut by 5 bases, the J end by 8 bases, with 15 bases between.

The chain couples TRBV27 to TRBJ2-7; the match to TRBD1 covers 8 bases. CDR3 size: 15 residues. V gave up 0 bases and J gave up 4 bases; unmatched junction bases: 5. CDR1 is MNHEY, CDR2 SMNVEV, per germline (reference sequence). The CDR3 coding sequence is TGTGCCAGCAGTTTATCCCCAGGGGGCCGGTACGAGCAGTACTTC. This codes for CASSLSPGGRYEQYF.

V usage is TRBV15 and J usage is TRBJ2-5, with D possibly being TRBD2 (5 bases). Deletions cut 4 bases from V and 1 base from J, with 13 bases between. Germline V lookup: CDR1 LNHNV, CDR2 YYDKDF (reference sequence). This CDR3 comprises 15 residues. In DNA form, the CDR3 reads TGTGCCACCAGCACAACTCGGGATTTCCAAGAGACCCAGTACTTC. Protein product: CATSTTRDFQETQYF.

The chain joins TRBV7-3 to TRBJ2-1; D is uncertain. The CDR3 has 15 amino acids. Trimming took off 2 bases at V and 7 bases at J, with 15 bases between the two ends. Germline CDR1 is SGHTA and CDR2 is FQGTGA. In DNA, the CDR3 is TGTGCCAGCAGCTTATTCGGCAGTTTCGGGAATGAGCAGTTCTTC. Protein product: CASSLFGSFGNEQFF.

The chain employs TRBV30 and TRBJ1-2; maybe TRBD1 (5 bases). Trimming left V 1 base short and J 1 base short, with 10 bases between. CDR1 is GTSNPN, CDR2 SVGIG, per germline (reference sequence). This CDR3 contains 14 residues. CDR3 nucleotide sequence: TGTGCCTGGAGTGCAGACAGTGTTAACTATGGCTACACCTTC. Translating it yields CAWSADSVNYGYTF.

The gene calls are TRBV7-9 and TRBJ1-4; 9 bases match TRBD1. V trimming: 1 base; J trimming: 8 bases; junction bases outside the gene matches: 5. The CDR3 is 15 amino acids. Germline CDR1 and CDR2: SEHNR and FQNEAQ (reference sequence). CDR3 nucleotides: TGTGCCAGCAGCTTAGGGACAGGGGCGCTGGAAAAACTGTTTTTT. Residues: CASSLGTGALEKLFF.

The count of this clone is one. The V gene is TRBV29-1, the J gene TRBJ2-4; no clear D. CDR1 and CDR2 from the germline V gene are SQVTM and ANQGSEA. The CDR3 spans 12 residues. Trimming removed 3 bases from V and 8 bases from J, with 11 bases in between. DNA for the CDR3: TGCAGCGTTGACCCTCGCGGAGACATTCAGTACTTC. Translating it yields CSVDPRGDIQYF.

The chain recombines TRBV6-5 with TRBJ1-2, with TRBD1 matching over 10 bases. The germline V gene has CDR1 MNHEY and CDR2 SVGAGI. The CDR3 extends over 13 amino acids. After removal of 6 bases from V and 6 bases from J, the junction contained 4 bases not matched to a gene. The CDR3 bases are TGTGCCAGCAGCCCCGGGACAGGGGATGGCTACACCTTC. Its translation is CASSPGTGDGYTF.

This clone has a handful of counts. The genes are TRBV5-6 and TRBJ2-5; possibly TRBD1 for D (5 bases). The CDR3 sequence is 15 residues long. CDR1 and CDR2 (germline): SGHDT, YYEEEE. Deletions cut 1 base from V and 4 bases from J, with 14 bases between. The CDR3 reads CASSLPWGLRETQYF. CDR3 nucleotides: TGTGCCAGCAGCTTGCCCTGGGGCCTGAGAGAGACCCAGTACTTC.

V and J are TRBV5-6 and TRBJ2-1; 8 bases match TRBD1. With V trimmed by 4 bases and J by 8 bases, 11 bases remained unmatched. The CDR3 runs to 15 residues. Germline V gene sequence: CDR1 SGHDT, CDR2 YYEEEE. The CDR3 spells CASSVNRGDRDEQFF. In nucleotides, the CDR3 is TGTGCCAGCAGCGTTAACAGGGGGGATAGGGATGAGCAGTTCTTC. The complete variable domain, with remaining parts taken from reference TRBV5-6 and TRBJ2-1, reads DAGVTQSPTHLIKTRGQQVTLRCSPKSGHDTVSWYQQALGQGPQFIFQYYEEEERQRGNFPDRFSGHQFPNYSSELNVNALLLGDSALYLCASSVNRGDRDEQFFGPGTRLTVL.

CDR3 in amino acids: CSVRDFSGNTIYF. DNA for the CDR3: TGCAGCGTGCGGGACTTCTCTGGAAACACCATATATTTT. The J gene is TRBJ1-3, the V gene TRBV29-1, with D maybe TRBD1 (5 bases). The V end was cut by 6 bases, the J end by 0 bases, with 9 bases between. The CDR3 consists of 13 residues. Per germline, CDR1 SQVTM and CDR2 ANQGSEA.

The CDR3 spells CASSPTGGRYYEQFF. The CDR3 nucleotides are TGCGCCAGCAGCCCTACGGGGGGCCGGTATTATGAGCAGTTCTTC. The chain couples TRBV5-1 to TRBJ2-1; TRBD2 is a possible D gene (7 bases). Looked up from germline, CDR1 is SGHRS and CDR2 is YFSETQ. The CDR3 contains 15 residues. V lost 4 bases, J lost 8 bases, and 19 bases lay in between.

This sequence joins TRBV7-9 and TRBJ1-6; perhaps TRBD1 as D (5 bases). The CDR3 spans 14 residues. Trimming took off 11 bases at V and 14 bases at J, with 25 bases between the two ends. Per germline, CDR1 SEHNR and CDR2 FQNEAQ (reference sequence). CDR3 nucleotides: TGTGCCTGCCGGGGGGGACTCAATCCTTGGGCCCTCCACTTT. It is translated as CACRGGLNPWALHF.

The rearrangement joins TRBV6-5 to TRBJ2-3; tentative D call: TRBD2 (7 bases). The CDR3 sequence is 14 residues long. The germline V and J ends were trimmed by 11 bases and 2 bases, with 17 bases remaining between them. Germline CDR1 MNHEY, CDR2 SVGAGI. The CDR3 loop reads CASDGGTHTDTQYF. CDR3 nucleotide sequence: TGTGCCTCCGACGGGGGGACACACACAGATACGCAGTATTTT.

The rearrangement uses TRBV9 and TRBJ2-1; 10 bases are a match to TRBD2. This CDR3 has 15 amino acids. Germline trimming cut 0 bases from V and 5 bases from J; bases unmatched to any gene: 2. The germline gives CDR1 SGDLS, CDR2 YYNGEE. The CDR3 nucleotides are TGTGCCAGCAGCGTAGTAAGCGGGGGGGACAATGAGCAGTTCTTC. Amino acids: CASSVVSGGDNEQFF.